The clone carrying this TCR beta chain came up a few times. Caucasian, healthy and from Russia, the donors were aged between about 6 and 90. The extraction recovered at least 5.5 micrograms of total RNA per sample. A J-beta primer mix and a sample-barcoded 5' primer were used in a second PCR of about 7 to 12 cycles. The authors tagged each cDNA molecule using a template-switch adaptor with 12 random nucleotides. TCRdb called the 5' RACE reads again in MiXCR, with one record for every CDR3 protein. The repertoire holds about 1.8 million distinct CDR3 sequences, 40% to 55% seen once, with over 2% in the top ten. This record comes from a study of blood T cells in healthy people across ages. The TCR originated in a woman aged 40 to 49 in good health. The sequenced material came from blood.

This CDR3 is CASSQDGGVEQPQHF. CDR3 nucleotides: TGTGCCAGCAGCCAAGACGGGGGTGTCGAGCAGCCCCAGCATTTT. The rearrangement joins TRBV4-2 to TRBJ1-5; perhaps TRBD1 as D (5 bases). The length of the CDR3 is 15 residues. V was clipped by 0 bases and J by 7 bases, with 13 bases between them. The germline CDR1 and CDR2 sequences are LGHNA and YNFKEQ.